The 6 T cell receptor beta chains presented below share a single source sample, sequenced in a study of cytomegalovirus exposure and HLA in healthy donors (dated by TCRdb to the late 2010s). Library creation used the immunoSEQ multiplex PCR assay. For the multiplex PCR, a mixture combining 60 forward primers for TCR Vbeta segments and 13 reverse primers for TCR Jbeta segments was used. The source is immuneACCESS, and TCRdb retained only in-frame sequences with V and J called. Part of the clones is not carried over; for the studies checked, unresolved V genes explain less than half of this, and the remainder is unexplained. The sample includes roughly 200,000 clones, with approximately 84% observed a single time. The ten largest clones take up about 0.6% of the sample. The specimen sequenced was PBMCs. Receptor source: a woman aged 40-49 years in good health and CMV-seronegative.

The rearrangement uses TRBV7-9 and TRBJ2-5; no clear D gene. The J call is in doubt because the DNA end fits TRBJ2-7 better. Germline loops: CDR1 SEHNR, CDR2 FQNEAQ (reference sequence). The CDR3 totals 15 residues. CDR3 loop: CASSRPGQMTDEQYF. DNA for the CDR3: TGTGCCAGCAGCCGCCCGGGTCAGATGACCGACGAGCAGTACTTC.

The rearrangement links TRBV29-1 to TRBJ2-2; no definite D call. This CDR3 region has 12 residues. V lost 8 bases and J lost 4, with 11 bases in between. CDR1 SQVTM and CDR2 ANQGSEA come from the germline V gene. Here the CDR3 DNA reads TGCAGCCTCCGGTCACCCACCGGGGAGCTGTTTTTT. It translates to CSLRSPTGELFF.

This chain connects TRBV11-3 to TRBJ2-5; D gene unclear. This CDR3 is built from 14 residues. V was trimmed by 1 base and J by 4 bases, leaving 10 bases between them. Looked up from germline, CDR1 is SGHNT and CDR2 is YENEEA. The CDR3 loop is CASSLGVQTETQYF. CDR3 in DNA: TGTGCCAGCAGCTTAGGAGTACAGACAGAGACCCAGTACTTC.

The chain combines TRBV5-6 with TRBJ2-5, with a tentative D call TRBD1 (6 bases). The CDR3 runs 14 residues. CDR1 is SGHDT and CDR2 is YYEEEE in the germline V gene. The V and J ends lost 4 bases and 1 base respectively, with 11 bases between them. CDR3 nucleotides: TGTGCCAGCAGCCTAACGGACAGCCAAGAGACCCAGTACTTC. This encodes CASSLTDSQETQYF.

A note on this clone: Other nucleotide sequences from this sample produce the same CDR3. The chain combines TRBV30 with TRBJ2-7, with 9 bases that match TRBD1. Germline CDR1 and CDR2: GTSNPN and SVGIG (reference sequence). The CDR3 loop spans 14 amino acids. J was trimmed by 1 base and V by 2 bases; bases with no gene match: 3. The CDR3 region is CAWSTGTGSYEQYF. The DNA of the CDR3 is TGTGCCTGGAGTACGGGGACAGGGTCCTACGAGCAGTACTTC.

The V and J genes are TRBV5-1 and TRBJ1-1, with 9 positions matching TRBD1. The V segment lost 3 bases and the J segment 3 bases; nucleotides outside the gene matches: 3. The CDR3 spans 14 residues. Germline CDR1 reads SGHRS; CDR2 reads YFSETQ. CDR3 loop: CASSSGQGYTEAFF. The CDR3 nucleotides read TGCGCCAGCAGCTCCGGACAGGGGTACACTGAAGCTTTCTTT.